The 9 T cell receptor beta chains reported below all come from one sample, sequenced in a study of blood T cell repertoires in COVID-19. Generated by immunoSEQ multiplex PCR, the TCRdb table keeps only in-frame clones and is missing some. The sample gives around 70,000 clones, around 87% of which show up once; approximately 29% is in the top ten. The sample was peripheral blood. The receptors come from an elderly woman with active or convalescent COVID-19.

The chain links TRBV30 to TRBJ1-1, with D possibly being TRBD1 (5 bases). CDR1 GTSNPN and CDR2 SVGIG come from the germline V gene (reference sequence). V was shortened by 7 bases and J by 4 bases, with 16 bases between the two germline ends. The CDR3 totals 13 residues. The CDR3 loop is CASHRGGFTEAFF. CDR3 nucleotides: TGTGCCTCCCACCGGGGGGGGTTCACTGAAGCTTTCTTT. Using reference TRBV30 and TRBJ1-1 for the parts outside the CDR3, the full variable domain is SQTIHQWPATLVQPVGSPLSLECTVEGTSNPNLYWYRQAAGRGLQLLFYSVGIGQISSEVPQNLSASRPQDRQFILSSKKLLLSDSGFYLCASHRGGFTEAFFGQGTRLTVV.

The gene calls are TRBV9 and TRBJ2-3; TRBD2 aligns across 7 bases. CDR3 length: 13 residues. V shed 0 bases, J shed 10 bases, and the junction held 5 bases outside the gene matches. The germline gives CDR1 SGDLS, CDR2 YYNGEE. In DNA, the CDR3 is TGTGCCAGCAGCGTAGTACCGGGGAGGGCGCAGTATTTT. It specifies CASSVVPGRAQYF. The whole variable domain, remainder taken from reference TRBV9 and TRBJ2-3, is DSGVTQTPKHLITATGQRVTLRCSPRSGDLSVYWYQQSLDQGLQFLIQYYNGEERAKGNILERFSAQQFPDLHSELNLSSLELGDSALYFCASSVVPGRAQYFGPGTRLTVL.

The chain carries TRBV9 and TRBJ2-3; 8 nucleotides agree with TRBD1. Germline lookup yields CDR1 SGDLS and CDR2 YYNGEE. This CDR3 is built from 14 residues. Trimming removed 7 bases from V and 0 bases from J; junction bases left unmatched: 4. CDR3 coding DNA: TGTGCCAGCTCAGGGGGCGAGAGCACAGATACGCAGTATTTT. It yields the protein CASSGGESTDTQYF. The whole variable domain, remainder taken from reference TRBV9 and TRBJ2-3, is DSGVTQTPKHLITATGQRVTLRCSPRSGDLSVYWYQQSLDQGLQFLIQYYNGEERAKGNILERFSAQQFPDLHSELNLSSLELGDSALYFCASSGGESTDTQYFGPGTRLTVL.

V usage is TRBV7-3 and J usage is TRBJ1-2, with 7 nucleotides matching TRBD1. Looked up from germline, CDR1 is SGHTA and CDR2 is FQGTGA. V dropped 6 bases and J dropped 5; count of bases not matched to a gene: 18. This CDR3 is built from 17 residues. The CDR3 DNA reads TGTGCCAGCAGTCCGGATTTCGGAACGGGACAGTTTTATGGCTACACCTTC. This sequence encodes CASSPDFGTGQFYGYTF.

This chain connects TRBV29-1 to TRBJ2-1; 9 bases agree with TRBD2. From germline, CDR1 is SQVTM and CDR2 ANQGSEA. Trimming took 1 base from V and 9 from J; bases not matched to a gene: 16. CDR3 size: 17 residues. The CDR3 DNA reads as TGCAGCGTTGAAGGTCAGCCTTCCGGGACTAGCATTTTTGAGCAGTTCTTC. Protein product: CSVEGQPSGTSIFEQFF.

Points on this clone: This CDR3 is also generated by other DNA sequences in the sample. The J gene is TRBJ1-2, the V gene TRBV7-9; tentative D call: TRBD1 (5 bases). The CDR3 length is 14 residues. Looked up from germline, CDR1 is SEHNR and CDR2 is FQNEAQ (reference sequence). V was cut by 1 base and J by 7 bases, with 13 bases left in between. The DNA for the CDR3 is TGTGCCAGCAGCTTAGGGGAGGGGAGTGGTGGCTACACCTTC. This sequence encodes CASSLGEGSGGYTF.

Here the CDR3 DNA reads TGCAGCGCCATGGGACAGTGGTTGGACACTGAAGCTTTCTTT. Amino acid sequence: CSAMGQWLDTEAFF. The rearrangement joins TRBV29-1 to TRBJ1-1; 7 bases are shared with TRBD1. The CDR3 is 14 residues long. Trimming took 7 bases from V and 3 from J; bases not matched to a gene: 11. Germline V gene data show CDR1 as SQVTM and CDR2 as ANQGSEA. Together with reference TRBV29-1 and TRBJ1-1, the CDR3 gives the full variable domain: SAVISQKPSRDICQRGTSLTIQCQVDSQVTMMFWYRQQPGQSLTLIATANQGSEATYESGFVIDKFPISRPNLTFSTLTVSNMSPEDSSIYLCSAMGQWLDTEAFFGQGTRLTVV.

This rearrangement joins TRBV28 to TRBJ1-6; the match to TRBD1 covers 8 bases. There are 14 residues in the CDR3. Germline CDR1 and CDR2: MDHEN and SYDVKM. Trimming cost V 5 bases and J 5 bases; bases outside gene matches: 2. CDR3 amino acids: CASSRGQDNSPLHF. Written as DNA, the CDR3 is TGTGCCAGCAGTAGGGGACAGGATAATTCACCCCTCCACTTT.

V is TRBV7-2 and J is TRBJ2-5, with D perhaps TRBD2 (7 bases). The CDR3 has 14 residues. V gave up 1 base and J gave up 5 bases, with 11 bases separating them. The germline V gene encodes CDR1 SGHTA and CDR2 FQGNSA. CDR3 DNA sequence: TGTGCCAGCAGCTTAGGGGGGGGGCCGGAGACCCAGTACTTC. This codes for CASSLGGGPETQYF.